This TCR beta chain was recovered during a study of blood T cell repertoires in COVID-19. About the research overall: COVID-19 samples collected from the United States, Italy and Spain covered acute and convalescent phases. Nucleic acid was either cDNA or gDNA, and it came from T cells, B-cell-depleted T cells, or PBMCs.

The CDR3 is 17 residues long. J lost 2 bases, V lost 3 bases, and 5 bases had no gene match. Germline-derived CDR1 and CDR2 are SGHDT and YYEEEE. In the original processing: By means of reference gene primer amplification, nucleated cell counts were estimated. Assay used: immunoSEQ multiplex PCR; TCRdb lists only in-frame clones, some missing. Clone size and the V and J calls come from that table; the DNA yielded D and trimming. The data contain about 140,000 clones, about three quarters of them seen just once; the ten biggest clones take up more than 3.5%. This TCR came from a woman of 80 years or more with active or convalescent COVID-19. This chain joins TRBV5-6 and TRBJ2-3; 14 positions agree with TRBD2. The sequenced material came from peripheral blood. The CDR3 nucleotides read TGTGCCAGCAGCTGGGCGGGACTAGCGGGGGCCACAGATACGCAGTATTTT. Its protein product is CASSWAGLAGATDTQYF.